Each of the 8 T cell receptor beta chains below was sequenced from the same sample in a study of T cell changes during pregnancy in multiple sclerosis. TCRdb keeps only in-frame clones here, not all; method: immunoSEQ multiplex PCR. The sample gives about 40,000 clones, over 75% of which show up once; more than 4.5% is in the top ten. The sample consisted of peripheral blood, taken in the first trimester of pregnancy. These receptors were collected from a female donor in good health, enrolled as a control in a pregnancy study.

This sequence joins TRBV14 and TRBJ2-7; 7 nucleotides align to TRBD2. The V segment lost 0 bases and the J segment 3 bases; nucleotides outside the gene matches: 11. This CDR3 is 17 amino acids long. Germline V gene lookup returns CDR1 SGHDN and CDR2 FVKESK. This CDR3 reads CASSQDLGRGRGYEQYF. In DNA form, the CDR3 reads TGTGCCAGCAGCCAAGATCTTGGGAGGGGAAGAGGCTACGAGCAGTACTTC.

This chain connects TRBV19 to TRBJ2-1; TRBD2 matches 7 bases. The CDR3 extends over 13 amino acids. Germline values: CDR1 LNHDA, CDR2 SQIVND (reference sequence). J lost 7 bases, V lost 8 bases, and 8 bases had no gene match. CDR3 DNA sequence: TGTGCCAGTGGCGGGCCCGGGAGGAATGAGCAGTTCTTC. Amino acids: CASGGPGRNEQFF.

CDR3 coding DNA: TGTGCCAGTAGTCCCTTGACTAGCGGGAGTCCGCTTTACAATGAGCAGTTCTTC. Protein: CASSPLTSGSPLYNEQFF. The chain carries TRBV19 and TRBJ2-1; 12 nucleotides agree with TRBD2. This CDR3 is 18 amino acids long. Germline V CDR1 and CDR2: LNHDA, SQIVND (reference sequence). The ends lost 5 bases at V and 4 bases at J; junction bases unmatched: 12.

This clone was detected only once. The chain joins TRBV6-1 to TRBJ2-1; tentatively, D is TRBD2 (5 bases). CDR1 and CDR2 from the germline V gene are MNHNS and SASEGT. This CDR3 has 18 amino acids. Trimming stripped 4 bases from V and 4 bases from J, with 23 bases between. The DNA for the CDR3 is TGTGCCAGCAGTGGCCCCTCTTTCGAGCGGAGAACTTACAATGAGCAGTTCTTC. It translates to CASSGPSFERRTYNEQFF.

V gene TRBV7-8 combines with J gene TRBJ2-3; D may be TRBD2 (7 bases). CDR1 is SGHVS, CDR2 FQNEAQ, per germline. This CDR3 spans 14 amino acids. The germline V and J ends were trimmed by 8 bases and 2 bases, with 14 bases remaining between them. The DNA for the CDR3 is TGTGCCAGCGTAAAAGGGGGGGACACAGATACGCAGTATTTT. Amino acids: CASVKGGDTDTQYF.

The chain joins TRBV6-5 to TRBJ2-7, with 7 bases matching TRBD2. The germline gives CDR1 MNHEY, CDR2 SVGAGI. The CDR3 loop spans 15 amino acids. The V segment lost 0 bases and the J segment 7 bases; nucleotides outside the gene matches: 9. The CDR3 bases are TGTGCCAGCAGTTACTCGGGGGAGGGCCAGAGGGAGCAGTACTTC. It translates to CASSYSGEGQREQYF.

J is TRBJ2-2 and V is TRBV5-1; D is uncertain. This CDR3 is 12 amino acids long. The V end lost 1 base, the J end lost 5 bases, and 3 bases lay between the germline ends. CDR1 and CDR2 from the germline V gene are SGHRS and YFSETQ. The CDR3 spells CASSLLTGELFF. The CDR3 DNA is TGCGCCAGCAGCTTGCTTACCGGGGAGCTGTTTTTT. The complete variable domain, with remaining parts taken from reference TRBV5-1 and TRBJ2-2, reads KAGVTQTPRYLIKTRGQQVTLSCSPISGHRSVSWYQQTPGQGLQFLFEYFSETQRNKGNFPGRFSGRQFSNSRSEMNVSTLELGDSALYLCASSLLTGELFFGEGSRLTVL.

This chain uses TRBV6-4 with TRBJ2-3, with 9 bases aligning to TRBD2. Germline trimming cut 3 bases from V and 1 base from J; bases unmatched to any gene: 2. This CDR3 has 15 amino acids. Germline V CDR1 and CDR2: MRHNA, SNTAGT. DNA for the CDR3: TGTGCCAGCAGTGAACAGCGGGGGGGCACAGATACGCAGTATTTT. Encoded protein: CASSEQRGGTDTQYF.